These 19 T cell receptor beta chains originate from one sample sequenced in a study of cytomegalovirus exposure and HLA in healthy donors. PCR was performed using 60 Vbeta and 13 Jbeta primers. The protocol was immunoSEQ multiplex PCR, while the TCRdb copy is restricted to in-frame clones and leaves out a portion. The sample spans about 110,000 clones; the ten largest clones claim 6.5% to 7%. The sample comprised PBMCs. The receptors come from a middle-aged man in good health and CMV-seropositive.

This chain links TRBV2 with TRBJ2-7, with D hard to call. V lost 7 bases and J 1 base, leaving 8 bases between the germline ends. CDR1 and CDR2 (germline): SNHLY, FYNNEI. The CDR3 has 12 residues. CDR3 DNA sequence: TGTGCCAGCAAAACCGAGTCCTACGAGCAGTACTTC. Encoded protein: CASKTESYEQYF.

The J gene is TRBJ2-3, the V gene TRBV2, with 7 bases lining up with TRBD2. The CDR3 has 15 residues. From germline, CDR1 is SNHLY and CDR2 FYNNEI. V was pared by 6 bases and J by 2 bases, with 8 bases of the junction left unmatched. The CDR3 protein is CASSVSGFPTDTQYF. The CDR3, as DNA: TGTGCCAGCAGCGTTAGCGGGTTCCCCACAGATACGCAGTATTTT.

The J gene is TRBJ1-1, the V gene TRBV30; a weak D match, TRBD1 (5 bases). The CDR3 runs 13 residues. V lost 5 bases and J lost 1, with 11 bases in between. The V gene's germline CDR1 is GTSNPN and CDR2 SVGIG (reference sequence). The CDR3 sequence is CAWRIQGNTEAFF. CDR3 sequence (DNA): TGTGCCTGGCGGATTCAGGGGAACACTGAAGCTTTCTTT.

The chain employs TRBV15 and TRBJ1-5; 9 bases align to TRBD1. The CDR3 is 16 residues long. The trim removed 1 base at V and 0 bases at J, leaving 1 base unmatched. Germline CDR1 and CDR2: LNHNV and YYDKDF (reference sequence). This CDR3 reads CATSRGDRVSNQPQHF. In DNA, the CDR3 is TGTGCCACCAGCAGAGGGGACAGGGTTAGCAATCAGCCCCAGCATTTT.

DNA of the CDR3: TGTGCCAGTAGTATCCAGGGGAAGGGACAGGGATTATATGGGCAGTACTTC. Encoded protein: CASSIQGKGQGLYGQYF. The rearrangement joins TRBV19 to TRBJ2-7, with 9 bases fitting TRBD1. The ends lost 3 bases at V and 9 bases at J; junction bases unmatched: 18. Germline CDR1 and CDR2: LNHDA and SQIVND (reference sequence). The CDR3 runs to 17 residues.

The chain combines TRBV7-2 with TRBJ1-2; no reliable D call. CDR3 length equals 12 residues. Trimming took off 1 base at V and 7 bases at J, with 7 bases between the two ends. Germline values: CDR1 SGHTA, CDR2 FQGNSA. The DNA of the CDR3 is TGTGCCAGCAGCTTAGGGCCGTTTGGCTACACCTTC. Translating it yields CASSLGPFGYTF.

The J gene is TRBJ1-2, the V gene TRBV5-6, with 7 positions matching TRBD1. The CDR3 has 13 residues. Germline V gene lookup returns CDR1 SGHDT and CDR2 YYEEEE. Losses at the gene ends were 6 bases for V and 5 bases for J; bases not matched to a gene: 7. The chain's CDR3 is CASTPGDSYGYTF. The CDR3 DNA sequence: TGTGCCAGCACCCCCGGGGACAGTTATGGCTACACCTTC.

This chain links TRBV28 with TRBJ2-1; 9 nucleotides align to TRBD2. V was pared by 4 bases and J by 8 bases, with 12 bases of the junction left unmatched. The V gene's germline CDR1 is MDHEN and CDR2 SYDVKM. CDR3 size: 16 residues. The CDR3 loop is CASSSPSGRLEDEQFF. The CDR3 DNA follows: TGTGCCAGCAGTTCACCCAGCGGGAGGTTGGAGGATGAGCAGTTCTTC.

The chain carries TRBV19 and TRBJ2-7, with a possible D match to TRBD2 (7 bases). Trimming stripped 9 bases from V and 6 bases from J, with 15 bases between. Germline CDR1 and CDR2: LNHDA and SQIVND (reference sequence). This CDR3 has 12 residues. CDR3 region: CASAEGGAEQYF. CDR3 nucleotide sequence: TGTGCCAGCGCTGAGGGGGGGGCCGAGCAGTACTTC.

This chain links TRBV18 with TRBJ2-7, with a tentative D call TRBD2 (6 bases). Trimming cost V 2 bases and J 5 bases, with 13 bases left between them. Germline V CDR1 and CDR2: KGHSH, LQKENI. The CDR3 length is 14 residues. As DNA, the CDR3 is TGTGCCAGCTCACCAGGAGGGTCCGCGAACGAGCAGTACTTC. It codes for CASSPGGSANEQYF. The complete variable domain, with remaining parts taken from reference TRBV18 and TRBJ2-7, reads NAGVMQNPRHLVRRRGQEARLRCSPMKGHSHVYWYRQLPEEGLKFMVYLQKENIIDESGMPKERFSAEFPKEGPSILRIQQVVRGDSAAYFCASSPGGSANEQYFGPGTRLTVT.

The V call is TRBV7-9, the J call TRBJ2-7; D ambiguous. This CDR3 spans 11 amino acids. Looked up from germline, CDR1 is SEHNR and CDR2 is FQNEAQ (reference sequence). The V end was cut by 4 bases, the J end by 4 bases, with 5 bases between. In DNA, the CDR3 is TGTGCCAGCAGCTATAATTACGAGCAGTACTTC. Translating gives CASSYNYEQYF.

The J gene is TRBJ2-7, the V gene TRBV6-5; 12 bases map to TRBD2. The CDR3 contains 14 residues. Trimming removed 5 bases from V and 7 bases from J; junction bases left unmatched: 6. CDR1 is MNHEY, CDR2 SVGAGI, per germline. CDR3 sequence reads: CASSESGTSGEQYF. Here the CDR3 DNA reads TGTGCCAGCAGTGAATCCGGGACTAGCGGGGAGCAGTACTTC.

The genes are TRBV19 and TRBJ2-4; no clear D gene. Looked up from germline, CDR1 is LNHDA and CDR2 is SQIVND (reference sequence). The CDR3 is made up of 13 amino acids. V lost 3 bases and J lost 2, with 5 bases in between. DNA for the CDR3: TGTGCCAGTAGTATGCAGACCAAAAACATTCAGTACTTC. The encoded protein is CASSMQTKNIQYF. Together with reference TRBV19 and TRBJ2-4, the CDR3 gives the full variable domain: DGGITQSPKYLFRKEGQNVTLSCEQNLNHDAMYWYRQDPGQGLRLIYYSQIVNDFQKGDIAEGYSVSREKKESFPLTVTSAQKNPTAFYLCASSMQTKNIQYFGAGTRLSVL.

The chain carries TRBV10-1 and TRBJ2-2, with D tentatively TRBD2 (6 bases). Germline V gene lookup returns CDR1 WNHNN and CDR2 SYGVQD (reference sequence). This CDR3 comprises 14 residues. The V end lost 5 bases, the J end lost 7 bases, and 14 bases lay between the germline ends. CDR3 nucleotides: TGCGCCAGCAGTTCGGGAGCGATCGGCGGGGAGCTGTTTTTT. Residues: CASSSGAIGGELFF.

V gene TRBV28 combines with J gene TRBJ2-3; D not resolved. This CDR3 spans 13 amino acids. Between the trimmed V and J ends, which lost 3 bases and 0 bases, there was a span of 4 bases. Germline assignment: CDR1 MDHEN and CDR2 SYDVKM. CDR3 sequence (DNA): TGTGCCAGCAGTTTGTCTAGCACAGATACGCAGTATTTT. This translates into CASSLSSTDTQYF.

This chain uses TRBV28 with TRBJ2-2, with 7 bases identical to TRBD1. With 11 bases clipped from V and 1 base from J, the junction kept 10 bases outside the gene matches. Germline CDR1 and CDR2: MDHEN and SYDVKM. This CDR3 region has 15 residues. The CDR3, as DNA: TGTGCCGGCCGAGACAGGGTCGGGAACACCGGGGAGCTGTTTTTT. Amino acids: CAGRDRVGNTGELFF. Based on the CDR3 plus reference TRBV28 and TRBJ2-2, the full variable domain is DVKVTQSSRYLVKRTGEKVFLECVQDMDHENMFWYRQDPGLGLRLIYFSYDVKMKEKGDIPEGYSVSREKKERFSLILESASTNQTSMYLCAGRDRVGNTGELFFGEGSRLTVL.

CDR3 amino acids: CASSGHSPNEKLFF. The CDR3 bases are TGTGCCAGCAGTGGGCACAGCCCAAATGAAAAACTGTTTTTT. J is TRBJ1-4 and V is TRBV2; D uncertain. The ends were cut back, 4 bases at V and 5 bases at J, with 11 bases in the middle. The CDR3 is 14 residues long. Per the germline V gene, CDR1 is SNHLY and CDR2 is FYNNEI.

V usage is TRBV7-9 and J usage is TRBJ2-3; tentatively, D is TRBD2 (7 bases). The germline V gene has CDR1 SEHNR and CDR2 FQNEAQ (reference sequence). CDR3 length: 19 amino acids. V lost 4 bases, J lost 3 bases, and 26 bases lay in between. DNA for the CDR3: TGTGCCAGCAGCTCTATAGGGGGGGCGTCGCGGGACCAGACAGATACGCAGTATTTT. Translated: CASSSIGGASRDQTDTQYF.

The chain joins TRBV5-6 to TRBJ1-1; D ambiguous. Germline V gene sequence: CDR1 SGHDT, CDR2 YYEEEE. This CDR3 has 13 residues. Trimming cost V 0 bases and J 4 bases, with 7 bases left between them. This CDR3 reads CASSLVTGTEAFF. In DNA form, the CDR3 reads TGTGCCAGCAGCTTGGTCACGGGCACTGAAGCTTTCTTT. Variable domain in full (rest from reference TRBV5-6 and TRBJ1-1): DAGVTQSPTHLIKTRGQQVTLRCSPKSGHDTVSWYQQALGQGPQFIFQYYEEEERQRGNFPDRFSGHQFPNYSSELNVNALLLGDSALYLCASSLVTGTEAFFGQGTRLTVV.